This entry features one T cell receptor beta chain sequence. Trimming took off 2 bases at V and 2 bases at J, with 19 bases between the two ends. The germline gives CDR1 LGHDT, CDR2 YNNKEL (reference sequence). CDR3 length: 17 residues. Original methodology: For nucleated cells, counts were estimated from reference gene primer amplification. TCRdb keeps only in-frame clones here, not all; method: immunoSEQ multiplex PCR. The V and J calls and the clone size are those of that table, but D and trimming were determined from the DNA. The sample shows around 78,000 clones, roughly 86% of them seen only once. This record comes from a study of blood T cell repertoires in COVID-19.

Sequenced input: peripheral blood. This receptor was identified in a woman aged 60 to 75 with acute or convalescent COVID-19. The chain couples TRBV3-1 (or the pseudogene TRBV3-2) to TRBJ2-7; tentatively, D is TRBD2 (7 bases). The CDR3 is CASSQPFKGGGTYEQYF. In DNA, the CDR3 is TGTGCCAGCAGCCAACCGTTTAAGGGGGGGGGCACCTACGAGCAGTACTTC.